This T cell receptor (beta chain) comes out of a study of T cells expressing NK-cell markers. Study-wide findings and caveats: In a group of about six donors, dominant NKG2C+ clonotypes represented roughly 1.0-8% of CD8+ T cells. A handful of donors showed these clonotypes also leading the CD3+CD56-NKG2C+ fraction.

Germline V CDR1 and CDR2: LGHNA, YNFKEQ. CDR3 length: 15 residues. On this clonotype: Its target is unknown.

As the method of synthesis, 5'RACE template switching with UMIs yielded TCR beta cDNA. TCRdb re-called the 5' RACE reads and shows each CDR3 protein once, DNA omitted. The sample table sets out 150,000 to 170,000 distinct CDR3 sequences. This receptor was obtained from a woman aged 50 to 65 in good health. The chain uses TRBV4-2 and TRBJ1-1. Sequences were obtained from blood T cells: a sorted CD56 or NKG2C T cell subset, CD4+ or CD8+ T cells, or bulk PBMC T cells (not recorded which). The CDR3 here is CASSQVREMNTEAFF.